This T cell receptor (beta chain) was identified during a study of blood T cells in healthy people across ages. General study findings and limits: Roughly linear age-related decline in beta diversity appeared, significant by age 40. Diversity was estimated from one million T cells, and these estimates were considered underestimates.

Primers used in a second PCR of about 6 to 12 cycles were a sample-barcoded 5' primer and a J-beta primer mix. Each TCR beta cDNA got a 12-nucleotide random molecular identifier. TCRdb re-called the 5' RACE reads with MiXCR, one entry per CDR3 protein. This sample has 550,000 to 600,000 distinct CDR3 sequences, with about 45% found just once. The CDR3 extends over 12 amino acids. From germline, CDR1 is DFQATT and CDR2 SNEGSKA (reference sequence). Trimming left V 6 bases short and J 5 bases short, with 13 bases between. Notes on this clonotype: Its specificity is not known.

With each sample, at least 5.5 micrograms of total RNA were extracted. The sequenced sample was blood. This TCR came from a man older than 75 in good health. This rearrangement joins TRBV20-1 to TRBJ2-5, with a possible D match to TRBD1 (5 bases). CDR3 in amino acids: CSANQGRETQYF. The CDR3 nucleotides are TGCAGTGCCAACCAGGGCCGGGAGACCCAGTACTTC.